The next 17 T cell receptor beta chains were all read from a single sample in a study of T cell repertoires in cytomegalovirus infection. TCRdb reanalysed the reads using MiXCR and keeps one entry per CDR3 protein. The table has tens of thousands of distinct CDR3 sequences, 15% to 25% seen once. Their antigens remain unidentified. The starting material was CD8+ T cells from cultured PBMCs, obtained from culture after CMV antigen stimulation. These receptors were obtained from a human donor in good health (CMV status not recorded). Some clones in this sample may be carry-over from other donors' samples.

The gene calls are TRBV2 and TRBJ1-1; possibly TRBD1 for D (5 bases). Germline-derived CDR1 and CDR2 are SNHLY and FYNNEI. Trimming stripped 8 bases from V and 0 bases from J, with 16 bases between. CDR3 length: 15 amino acids. CDR3 DNA: TGTGCCAGCCAGTGGGCCTGGGGGTTGAACACTGAAGCTTTCTTT. This codes for CASQWAWGLNTEAFF. The whole variable domain, remainder taken from reference TRBV2 and TRBJ1-1, is EPEVTQTPSHQVTQMGQEVILRCVPISNHLYFYWYRQILGQKVEFLVSFYNNEISEKSEIFDDQFSVERPDGSNFTLKIRSTKLEDSAMYFCASQWAWGLNTEAFFGQGTRLTVV.

The rearrangement uses TRBV28 and TRBJ2-3; perhaps TRBD1 as D (6 bases). Germline assignment: CDR1 MDHEN and CDR2 SYDVKM. The CDR3 is 14 amino acids. Trimming took off 8 bases at V and 2 bases at J, with 14 bases between the two ends. The CDR3 bases are TGTGCCAGCCAGTGGGGACAAATCACAGATACGCAGTATTTT. Amino acids: CASQWGQITDTQYF.

The J gene is TRBJ2-3, the V gene TRBV12-3 or TRBV12-4; the match to TRBD2 covers 8 bases. This CDR3 is built from 15 residues. Unmatched junction bases numbered 6, after V lost 2 bases and J lost 5 bases. CDR3 region: CASSLSGGLRDTQYF. The CDR3 nucleotides are TGTGCCAGCAGTTTATCGGGGGGGCTAAGAGATACGCAGTATTTT.

The V gene is TRBV27, the J gene TRBJ1-6, with D possibly being TRBD1 (6 bases). CDR1 is MNHEY, CDR2 SMNVEV, per germline (reference sequence). V was cut by 4 bases and J by 5 bases, with 12 bases left in between. This CDR3 comprises 15 residues. The CDR3 DNA reads as TGTGCCAGCAGTTCCCCGACAGGAGATAATTCACCCCTCCACTTT. Translating gives CASSSPTGDNSPLHF.

This clonotype was picked up a small number of times. The chain uses TRBV7-3 and TRBJ2-1; 10 nucleotides align to TRBD1. Trimming removed 8 bases from V and 9 bases from J; junction bases left unmatched: 4. This CDR3 is 12 amino acids long. In germline, CDR1 is SGHTA, CDR2 FQGTGA. CDR3 sequence: CASGQGGAEQFF. The DNA of the CDR3 is TGTGCCAGCGGACAGGGGGGGGCTGAGCAGTTCTTC.

This clonotype has just a few counts. V gene TRBV18 combines with J gene TRBJ2-1; 9 bases line up with TRBD1. The CDR3 is 16 amino acids. The germline V gene encodes CDR1 KGHSH and CDR2 LQKENI. V shed 6 bases, J shed 3 bases, and the junction held 9 bases outside the gene matches. The CDR3 spells CASSRTGAEFYNEQFF. CDR3 in DNA: TGTGCCAGCTCGCGGACAGGGGCCGAATTCTACAATGAGCAGTTCTTC. Using reference TRBV18 and TRBJ2-1 for the parts outside the CDR3, the full variable domain is NAGVMQNPRHLVRRRGQEARLRCSPMKGHSHVYWYRQLPEEGLKFMVYLQKENIIDESGMPKERFSAEFPKEGPSILRIQQVVRGDSAAYFCASSRTGAEFYNEQFFGPGTRLTVL.

There are many counts of this clonotype. The V and J genes are TRBV11-3 and TRBJ2-7; weak D call: TRBD1 (6 bases). Trimming cost V 1 base and J 5 bases, with 9 bases left between them. The V gene's germline CDR1 is SGHNT and CDR2 YENEEA. CDR3 length equals 13 residues. This CDR3 is CASSLGTVNEQYF. CDR3 nucleotides: TGTGCCAGCAGCTTAGGGACAGTTAACGAGCAGTACTTC. Full variable domain (remainder filled in from reference TRBV11-3 and TRBJ2-7): EAGVVQSPRYKIIEKKQPVAFWCNPISGHNTLYWYLQNLGQGPELLIRYENEEAVDDSQLPKDRFSAERLKGVDSTLKIQPAELGDSAVYLCASSLGTVNEQYFGPGTRLTVT.

The table lists this clonotype with many counts. The V call is TRBV10-3, the J call TRBJ2-1; no definite D call. The CDR3 runs to 16 residues. The V and J ends lost 0 bases and 4 bases respectively, with 13 bases between them. Germline V gives CDR1 ENHRY, CDR2 SYGVKD. CDR3 loop: CAISESFAVQYNEQFF. Here the CDR3 DNA reads TGTGCCATCAGTGAGTCTTTTGCGGTCCAATACAATGAGCAGTTCTTC.

This chain joins TRBV7-2 and TRBJ2-3; D may match TRBD1 or TRBD2 (5 bases each). The CDR3 length is 17 residues. Between the trimmed V and J ends, which lost 5 bases and 5 bases, there was a span of 23 bases. Germline CDR1 and CDR2: SGHTA and FQGNSA. The CDR3 coding sequence is TGTGCCAGCAGCACCTCCTCCCGGGGACCAGGTAGAGATACGCAGTATTTT. It encodes CASSTSSRGPGRDTQYF.

J is TRBJ1-6 and V is TRBV19, with unresolved D. Germline CDR1 and CDR2: LNHDA and SQIVND (reference sequence). This CDR3 is 12 amino acids long. V was trimmed by 5 bases and J by 9 bases, leaving 8 bases between them. CDR3 coding DNA: TGTGCCAGTAGTGCTCCCAGTTCACCCCTCCACTTT. Protein product: CASSAPSSPLHF. The variable domain in full, completed from reference TRBV19 and TRBJ1-6, reads DGGITQSPKYLFRKEGQNVTLSCEQNLNHDAMYWYRQDPGQGLRLIYYSQIVNDFQKGDIAEGYSVSREKKESFPLTVTSAQKNPTAFYLCASSAPSSPLHFGNGTRLTVT.

This chain links TRBV6-2 or TRBV6-3 with TRBJ1-2; D gene ambiguous. Trimming stripped 7 bases from V and 3 bases from J, with 18 bases between. There are 15 residues in the CDR3. Germline CDR1 reads MNHEY; CDR2 reads SVGEGT. Here the CDR3 DNA reads TGTGCCAGCAAACGCCCAGCGGGAGCCGACTATGGCTACACCTTC. Translated: CASKRPAGADYGYTF.

In its sample, this clonotype was seen a few times. The rearrangement uses TRBV20-1 and TRBJ2-7, with 8 bases matching TRBD1. This CDR3 is built from 12 residues. CDR1 is DFQATT and CDR2 is SNEGSKA in the germline V gene (reference sequence). V was pared by 0 bases and J by 5 bases, with 0 bases of the junction left unmatched. The CDR3 here is CSARETGDEQYF. CDR3 nucleotides: TGCAGTGCTAGAGAGACAGGGGACGAGCAGTACTTC.

In this sample, this clonotype turned up a few times. The V and J genes are TRBV7-8 and TRBJ1-5, with a possible D match to TRBD1 (6 bases). V was trimmed by 3 bases and J by 6 bases, leaving 18 bases between them. Germline V lookup: CDR1 SGHVS, CDR2 FQNEAQ. The CDR3 length is 16 residues. CDR3 sequence (DNA): TGTGCCAGCAGCTTCGGGGGTAGGGGGATGGGTCAGCCCCAGCATTTT. Translation: CASSFGGRGMGQPQHF.

The J gene is TRBJ2-1, the V gene TRBV5-6, with D perhaps TRBD1 (5 bases). Looked up from germline, CDR1 is SGHDT and CDR2 is YYEEEE. The CDR3 has 13 amino acids. Trimming shortened V by 0 bases and J by 8 bases, and 9 bases separated the two germline ends. The CDR3 bases are TGTGCCAGCAGCTTGGGACAGATCCATGAGCAGTTCTTC. Translation gives CASSLGQIHEQFF.

This clonotype was counted only a few times. J is TRBJ2-1 and V is TRBV6-1; possibly TRBD2 for D (6 bases). Germline assignment: CDR1 MNHNS and CDR2 SASEGT. Trimming shortened V by 6 bases and J by 3 bases, and 12 bases separated the two germline ends. CDR3 size: 14 residues. CDR3 coding DNA: TGTGCCAGCAGGGGACGCGGGGACTACAATGAGCAGTTCTTC. Its translation is CASRGRGDYNEQFF.

This clonotype has just a few counts. The genes are TRBV7-9 and TRBJ1-5; D remains ambiguous. V lost 5 bases, J lost 1 base, and 9 bases lay in between. Germline lookup yields CDR1 SEHNR and CDR2 FQNEAQ (reference sequence). The CDR3 loop spans 14 amino acids. CDR3 bases: TGTGCCAGCAGCCCAGACATAAGCAATCAGCCCCAGCATTTT. It encodes CASSPDISNQPQHF.

This clonotype was observed a handful of times. The V and J genes are TRBV20-1 and TRBJ1-1, with D hard to call. The CDR3 totals 11 residues. V shed 0 bases and J shed 7 bases, with 6 bases lying between them. In germline, CDR1 is DFQATT, CDR2 SNEGSKA (reference sequence). This chain's CDR3 is CSARDLNEAFF. DNA of the CDR3: TGCAGTGCTAGAGATCTGAATGAAGCTTTCTTT.